These T cell receptor beta chains were read from a single sample in a study of T cell changes during pregnancy in multiple sclerosis. The repertoire was sequenced with immunoSEQ multiplex PCR; TCRdb's copy has only in-frame clones and lacks some. The sample carries 30,000 to 45,000 clones, approximately 92% recorded once. The specimen comprised CD8+ T cells from peripheral blood mononuclear cells, sampled before pregnancy. The receptors shown here come from a female donor with multiple sclerosis, enrolled in a pregnancy study. Both conserved end residues are part of each CDR3. A D gene is named only where the DNA matches it firmly. The size of a clone is reported for some rows only, either as once, few or many, or as a class for expanded clones.

>-|TRBJ1-3|-|TRBV7-9
CAREPKTSGNTIYF
TGTGCCCGAGAACCCAAAACCTCTGGAAACACCATATATTTT
>-|TRBJ2-1|few|TRBV6-5
CASSYGADEQFF
TGTGCCAGCAGTTACGGAGCGGATGAGCAGTTCTTC
>TRBD2|TRBJ2-1|-|TRBV7-2
CASSPLAGAYYNEQFF
TGTGCCAGCAGCCCACTAGCGGGAGCCTACTACAATGAGCAGTTCTTC
>TRBD1|TRBJ1-1|-|TRBV27
CASSPGTGVFGAFF
TGTGCCAGCAGTCCCGGGACAGGGGTGTTCGGAGCTTTCTTT
>TRBD1|TRBJ1-1|-|TRBV9
CASSVGQGARTEAFF
TGTGCCAGCAGCGTTGGACAGGGGGCGAGAACTGAAGCTTTCTTT
>-|TRBJ2-1|-|TRBV5-1
CASSLGAGGESSYNEQFF
TGCGCCAGCAGCTTGGGGGCTGGCGGGGAAAGCTCCTACAATGAGCAGTTCTTC
>-|TRBJ1-3|many|TRBV2
CATVGRRGNTIYF
TGTGCCACCGTGGGGCGGCGTGGAAACACCATATATTTT
>TRBD2|TRBJ2-1|-|TRBV5-6
CASSLGGSFYNEQFF
TGTGCCAGCAGCTTGGGCGGGAGTTTCTACAATGAGCAGTTCTTC
>-|TRBJ2-7|once|TRBV13
CASSLAKAGSYEQYF
TGTGCCAGCAGCCTGGCAAAGGCGGGTTCCTACGAGCAGTACTTC
>-|TRBJ2-7|once|TRBV14
CASSHNYEQYF
TGTGCCAGCAGCCACAACTACGAGCAGTACTTC
>-|TRBJ1-1|-|TRBV27
CASTGKNTEAFF
TGTGCCAGTACGGGGAAGAACACTGAAGCTTTCTTT
>TRBD2|TRBJ2-7|-|TRBV15
CATSPRRTRSEQYF
TGTGCCACCAGCCCACGAAGGACTAGGAGCGAGCAGTACTTC
>TRBD2|TRBJ2-1|-|TRBV2
CASSDGTSRFNEQFF
TGTGCCAGCAGTGACGGGACTAGCCGATTCAATGAGCAGTTCTTC
>TRBD2|TRBJ2-3|once|TRBV4-1
CASSQETSGRVDTQYF
TGCGCCAGCAGCCAAGAGACTAGCGGGAGGGTCGATACGCAGTATTTT
>-|TRBJ1-3|-|TRBV29-1
CSATAGGNTIYF
TGCAGCGCCACGGCGGGTGGAAACACCATATATTTT
>-|TRBJ1-2|-|TRBV2
CASSVDQGHAGFGYGYTF
TGTGCCAGCAGTGTAGATCAGGGGCACGCCGGGTTTGGCTATGGCTACACCTTC
>-|TRBJ2-5|-|TRBV9
CASSPTSSRGETQYF
TGTGCCAGCAGCCCCACGAGTTCCAGGGGAGAGACCCAGTACTTC
>-|TRBJ1-2|-|TRBV7-8
CASSSYQGLKDYGYTF
TGTGCCAGCAGCTCTTATCAGGGTCTGAAAGATTATGGCTACACCTTC
>TRBD2|TRBJ2-3|-|TRBV7-9
CASSVRTSGNLDTQYF
TGTGCCAGCAGCGTACGGACTAGCGGGAATTTAGATACGCAGTATTTT
>TRBD1|TRBJ1-6|once|TRBV7-4
CASSLARDRAFGGRDSPLHF
TGTGCCAGCAGCTTAGCCCGGGACAGGGCCTTTGGGGGTAGGGATTCACCCCTCCACTTT
>-|TRBJ2-1|many|TRBV27
CASGQPRPGDEQFF
TGTGCCAGTGGACAGCCTCGACCCGGGGATGAGCAGTTCTTC
>-|TRBJ2-2|-|TRBV11-2
CASSFMSGELFF
TGTGCCAGCAGCTTTATGTCCGGGGAGCTGTTTTTT
>TRBD2|TRBJ2-1|once|TRBV14
CASSQTLAGGYNEQFF
TGTGCCAGCAGCCAAACACTAGCGGGGGGTTACAATGAGCAGTTCTTC